Sequencing of this T cell receptor (beta chain) was carried out in a study of T-cell reconstitution after alpha-beta-depleted transplantation in children. J gave up 9 bases and V 2 bases, and 4 bases lay outside the gene matches. The V gene's germline CDR1 is MNHEY and CDR2 SVGEGT. This CDR3 contains 12 residues. Library preparation (for TCRbeta) was performed with unique molecular identifiers. TCRdb processed the PCR reads anew with MiXCR; each CDR3 protein has one entry. The sample contains 250,000 to 300,000 distinct CDR3 sequences, almost 10% of which appear only once. Specimen: PBMCs from the stem cell graft donor, collected from the stem cell graft. J is TRBJ2-7 and V is TRBV6-2 or TRBV6-3, with 7 bases lining up with TRBD2. The TCR sequence derives from a human donor who donated a stem cell graft to a child with SCID. The CDR3 loop is CASSYLPGGQYF. Here the CDR3 DNA reads TGTGCCAGCAGTTACCTTCCGGGGGGGCAGTACTTC.